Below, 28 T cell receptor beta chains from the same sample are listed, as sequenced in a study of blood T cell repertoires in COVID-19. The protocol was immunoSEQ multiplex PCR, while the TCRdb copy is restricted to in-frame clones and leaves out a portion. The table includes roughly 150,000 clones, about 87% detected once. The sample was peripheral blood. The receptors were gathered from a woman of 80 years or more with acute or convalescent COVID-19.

DNA of the CDR3: TGTGCCAGCAGCTTAGATCTCAGGGATCCCATGAACACTGAAGCTTTCTTT. Encoded protein: CASSLDLRDPMNTEAFF. The chain is built from TRBV11-2 and TRBJ1-1; D possibly corresponds to TRBD1 (5 bases). This CDR3 is 17 amino acids long. CDR1 is SGHAT and CDR2 is FQNNGV in the germline V gene. Trimming removed 0 bases from V and 0 bases from J, with 14 bases in between.

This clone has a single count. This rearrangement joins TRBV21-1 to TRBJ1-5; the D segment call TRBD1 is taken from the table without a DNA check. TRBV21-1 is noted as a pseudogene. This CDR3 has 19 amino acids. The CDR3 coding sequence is TGTGCCAGCAGCAAAGTAAGGAGGGGACAGGGATCTTTTAATCAGCCCCAGCATTTT. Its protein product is CASSKVRRGQGSFNQPQHF.

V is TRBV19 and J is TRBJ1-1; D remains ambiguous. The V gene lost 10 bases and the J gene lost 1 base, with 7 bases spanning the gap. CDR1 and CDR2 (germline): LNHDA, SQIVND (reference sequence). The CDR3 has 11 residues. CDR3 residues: CATRENTEAFF. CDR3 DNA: TGTGCCACACGAGAGAACACTGAAGCTTTCTTT.

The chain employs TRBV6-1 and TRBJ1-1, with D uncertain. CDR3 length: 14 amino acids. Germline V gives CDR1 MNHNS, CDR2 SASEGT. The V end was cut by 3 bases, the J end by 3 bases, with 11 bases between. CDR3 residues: CASSDQRSDTEAFF. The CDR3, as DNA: TGTGCCAGCAGTGATCAACGATCGGACACTGAAGCTTTCTTT.

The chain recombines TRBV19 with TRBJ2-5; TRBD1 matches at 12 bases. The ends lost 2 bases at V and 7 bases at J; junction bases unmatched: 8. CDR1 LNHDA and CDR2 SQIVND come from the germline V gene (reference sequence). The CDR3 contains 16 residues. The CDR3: CASSISGTGGDGTQYF. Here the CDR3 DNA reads TGTGCCAGTAGTATAAGTGGGACAGGGGGCGACGGGACCCAGTACTTC.

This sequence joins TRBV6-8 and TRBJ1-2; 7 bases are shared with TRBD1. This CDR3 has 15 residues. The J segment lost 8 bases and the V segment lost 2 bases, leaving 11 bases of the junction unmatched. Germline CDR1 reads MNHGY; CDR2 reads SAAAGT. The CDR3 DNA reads TGTGCCAGCAGTTACCCGGACGAGGGGGCGGGAGGCTACACCTTC. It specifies CASSYPDEGAGGYTF.

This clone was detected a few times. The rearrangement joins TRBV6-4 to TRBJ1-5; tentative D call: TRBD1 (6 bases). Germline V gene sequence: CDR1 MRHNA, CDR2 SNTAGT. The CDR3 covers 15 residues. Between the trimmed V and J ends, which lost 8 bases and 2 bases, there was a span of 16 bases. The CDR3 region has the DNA TGTGCCAGCGCCACGCAGGCAGGGGGCAATCAGCCCCAGCATTTT. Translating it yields CASATQAGGNQPQHF.

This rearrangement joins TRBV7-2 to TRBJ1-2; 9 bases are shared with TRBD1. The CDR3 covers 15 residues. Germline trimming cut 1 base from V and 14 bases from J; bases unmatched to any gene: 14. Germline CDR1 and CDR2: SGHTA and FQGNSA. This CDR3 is CASSLGSDRGGKGTF. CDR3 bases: TGTGCCAGCAGCTTAGGGTCGGACAGGGGAGGAAAGGGGACCTTC.

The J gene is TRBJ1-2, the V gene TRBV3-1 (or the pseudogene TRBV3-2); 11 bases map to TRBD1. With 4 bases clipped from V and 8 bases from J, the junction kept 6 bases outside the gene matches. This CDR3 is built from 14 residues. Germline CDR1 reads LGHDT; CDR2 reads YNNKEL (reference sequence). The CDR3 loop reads CASSPRDRGGGYTF. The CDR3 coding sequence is TGTGCCAGCAGCCCCCGGGACAGGGGGGGCGGCTACACCTTC.

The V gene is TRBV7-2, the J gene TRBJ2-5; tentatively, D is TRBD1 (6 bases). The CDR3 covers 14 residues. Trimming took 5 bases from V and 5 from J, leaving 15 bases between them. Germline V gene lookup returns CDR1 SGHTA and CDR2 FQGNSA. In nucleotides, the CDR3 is TGTGCCAGCAGCCCCTACGTTAGGGGGGAGACCCAGTACTTC. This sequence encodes CASSPYVRGETQYF.

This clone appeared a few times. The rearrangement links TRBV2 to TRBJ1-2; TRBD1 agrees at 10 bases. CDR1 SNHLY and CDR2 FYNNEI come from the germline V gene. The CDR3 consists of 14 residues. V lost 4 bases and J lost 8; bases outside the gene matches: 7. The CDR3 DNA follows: TGTGCCAGCAGTGGAGGGACAGGGGTCTCCGGCTACACCTTC. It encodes CASSGGTGVSGYTF. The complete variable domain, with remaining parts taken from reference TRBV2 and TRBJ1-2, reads EPEVTQTPSHQVTQMGQEVILRCVPISNHLYFYWYRQILGQKVEFLVSFYNNEISEKSEIFDDQFSVERPDGSNFTLKIRSTKLEDSAMYFCASSGGTGVSGYTFGSGTRLTVV.

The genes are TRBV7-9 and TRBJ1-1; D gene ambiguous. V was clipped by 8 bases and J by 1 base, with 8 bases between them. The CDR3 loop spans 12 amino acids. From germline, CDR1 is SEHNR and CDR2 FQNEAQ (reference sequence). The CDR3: CASGGRNTEAFF. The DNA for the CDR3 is TGTGCCAGCGGCGGGCGGAACACTGAAGCTTTCTTT.

CDR3 nucleotides: TGTGCCAGCAGCCGGGGGCCAGTCTCCCAAAAAAACATTCAGTACTTC. It encodes CASSRGPVSQKNIQYF. The rearrangement uses TRBV7-8 and TRBJ2-4; D possibly matches TRBD1 or TRBD2 (6 bases each). From germline, CDR1 is SGHVS and CDR2 FQNEAQ. This CDR3 has 16 amino acids. V lost 5 bases and J lost 4, with 18 bases in between. Looking up the rest from reference TRBV7-8 and TRBJ2-4 gives the full variable domain: GAGVSQSPRYKVAKRGQDVALRCDPISGHVSLFWYQQALGQGPEFLTYFQNEAQLDKSGLPSDRFFAERPEGSVSTLKIQRTQQEDSAVYLCASSRGPVSQKNIQYFGAGTRLSVL.

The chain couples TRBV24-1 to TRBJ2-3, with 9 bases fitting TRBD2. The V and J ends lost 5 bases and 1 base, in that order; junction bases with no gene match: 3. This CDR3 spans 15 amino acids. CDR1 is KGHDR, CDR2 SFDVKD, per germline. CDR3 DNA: TGTGCCACCAGTGCTAGCGGGGAGGGCACAGATACGCAGTATTTT. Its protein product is CATSASGEGTDTQYF.

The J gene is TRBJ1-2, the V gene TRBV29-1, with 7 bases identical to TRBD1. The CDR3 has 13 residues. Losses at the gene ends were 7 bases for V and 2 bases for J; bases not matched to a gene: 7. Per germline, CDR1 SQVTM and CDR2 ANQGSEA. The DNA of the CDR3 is TGCAGCGCCCAACGACAGGGCAACTATGGCTACACCTTC. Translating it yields CSAQRQGNYGYTF.

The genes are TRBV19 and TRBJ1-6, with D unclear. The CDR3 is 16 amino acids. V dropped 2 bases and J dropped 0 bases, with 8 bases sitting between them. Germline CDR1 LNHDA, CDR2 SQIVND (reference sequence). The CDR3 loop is CASSIQASSYNSPLHF. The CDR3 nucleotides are TGTGCCAGTAGTATACAGGCGAGCTCCTATAATTCACCCCTCCACTTT.

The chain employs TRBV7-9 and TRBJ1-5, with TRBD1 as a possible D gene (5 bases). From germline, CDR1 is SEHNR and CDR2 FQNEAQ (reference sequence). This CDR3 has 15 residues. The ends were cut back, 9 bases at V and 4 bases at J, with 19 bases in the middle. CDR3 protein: CASPDPGKANQPQHF. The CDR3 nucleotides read TGTGCCAGTCCCGACCCAGGGAAGGCGAATCAGCCCCAGCATTTT. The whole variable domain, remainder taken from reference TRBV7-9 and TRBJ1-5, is DTGVSQNPRHKITKRGQNVTFRCDPISEHNRLYWYRQTLGQGPEFLTYFQNEAQLEKSRLLSDRFSAERPKGSFSTLEIQRTEQGDSAMYLCASPDPGKANQPQHFGDGTRLSIL.

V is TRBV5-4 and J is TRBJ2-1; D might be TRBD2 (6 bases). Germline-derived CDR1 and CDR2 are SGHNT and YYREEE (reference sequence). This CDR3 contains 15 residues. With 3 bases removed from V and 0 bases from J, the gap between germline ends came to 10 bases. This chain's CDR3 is CASSYPGLSYNEQFF. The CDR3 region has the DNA TGTGCCAGCAGCTACCCGGGACTCTCCTACAATGAGCAGTTCTTC.

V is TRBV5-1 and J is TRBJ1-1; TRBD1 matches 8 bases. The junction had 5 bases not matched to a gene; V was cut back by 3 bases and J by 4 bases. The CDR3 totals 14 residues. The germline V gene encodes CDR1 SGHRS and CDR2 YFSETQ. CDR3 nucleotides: TGCGCCAGCAGCTCCAGGGGGCGCGGCACTGAAGCTTTCTTT. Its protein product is CASSSRGRGTEAFF.

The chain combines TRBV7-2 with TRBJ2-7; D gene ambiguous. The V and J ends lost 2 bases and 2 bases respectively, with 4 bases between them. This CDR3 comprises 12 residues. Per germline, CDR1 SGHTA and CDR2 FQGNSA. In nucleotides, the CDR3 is TGTGCCAGCAGCTTACTCGCCTACGAGCAGTACTTC. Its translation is CASSLLAYEQYF.

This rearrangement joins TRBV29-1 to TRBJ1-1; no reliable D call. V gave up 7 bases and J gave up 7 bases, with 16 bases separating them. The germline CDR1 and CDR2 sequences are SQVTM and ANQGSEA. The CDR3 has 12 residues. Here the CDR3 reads CSALNRGIEAFF. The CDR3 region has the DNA TGCAGCGCGCTCAATCGGGGAATTGAAGCTTTCTTT.

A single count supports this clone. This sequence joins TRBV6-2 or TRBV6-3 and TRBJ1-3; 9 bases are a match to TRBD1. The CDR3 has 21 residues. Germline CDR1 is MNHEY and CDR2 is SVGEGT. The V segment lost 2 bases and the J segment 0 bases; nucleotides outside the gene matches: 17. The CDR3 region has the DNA TGTGCCAGCAGTTACCCTACCGGGACAGGGACCCGAATATCCTCTGGAAACACCATATATTTT. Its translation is CASSYPTGTGTRISSGNTIYF.

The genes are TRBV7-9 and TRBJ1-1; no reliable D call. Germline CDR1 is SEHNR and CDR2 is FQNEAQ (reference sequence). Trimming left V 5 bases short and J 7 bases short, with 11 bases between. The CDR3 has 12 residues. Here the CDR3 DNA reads TGTGCCAGCAGCCTATATACCTTTGAAGCTTTCTTT. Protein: CASSLYTFEAFF.

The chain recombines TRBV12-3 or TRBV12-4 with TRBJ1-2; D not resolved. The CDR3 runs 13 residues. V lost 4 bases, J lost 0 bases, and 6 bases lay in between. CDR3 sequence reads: CASSSFSNYGYTF. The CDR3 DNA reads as TGTGCCAGCAGTTCGTTCTCTAACTATGGCTACACCTTC.

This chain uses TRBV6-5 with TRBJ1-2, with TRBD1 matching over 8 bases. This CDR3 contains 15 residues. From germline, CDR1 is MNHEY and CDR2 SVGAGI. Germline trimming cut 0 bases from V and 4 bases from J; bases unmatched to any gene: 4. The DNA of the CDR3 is TGTGCCAGCAGTTACTCGGGACAGGCGGGCTATGGCTACACCTTC. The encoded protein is CASSYSGQAGYGYTF.

CDR3 bases: TGTGCCAGCAGAATACAGTCAAACTATGGCTACACCTTC. This translates into CASRIQSNYGYTF. The rearrangement uses TRBV6-5 and TRBJ1-2; D is unresolved. Germline CDR1 is MNHEY and CDR2 is SVGAGI. This CDR3 is 13 amino acids long. Trimming shortened V by 6 bases and J by 2 bases, and 10 bases separated the two germline ends.

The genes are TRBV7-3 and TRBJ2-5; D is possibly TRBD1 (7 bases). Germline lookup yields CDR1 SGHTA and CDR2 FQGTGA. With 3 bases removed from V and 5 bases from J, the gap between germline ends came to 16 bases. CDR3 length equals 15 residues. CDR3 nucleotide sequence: TGTGCCAGCAGCTTCTCAGGGGGACTGGGGGAGACCCAGTACTTC. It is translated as CASSFSGGLGETQYF. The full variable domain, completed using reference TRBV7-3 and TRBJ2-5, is GAGVSQTPSNKVTEKGKYVELRCDPISGHTALYWYRQSLGQGPEFLIYFQGTGAADDSGLPNDRFFAVRPEGSVSTLKIQRTERGDSAVYLCASSFSGGLGETQYFGPGTRLLVL.

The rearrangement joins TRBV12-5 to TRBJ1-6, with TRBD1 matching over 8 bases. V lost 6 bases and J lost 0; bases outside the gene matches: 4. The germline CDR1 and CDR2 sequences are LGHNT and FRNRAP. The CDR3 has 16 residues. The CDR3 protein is CASGWTGSSYNSPLHF. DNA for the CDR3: TGTGCTAGTGGGTGGACAGGGAGCTCCTATAATTCACCCCTCCACTTT.